The clone carrying this T cell receptor (beta chain) was detected a few times. The authors ran a second PCR of about 6 to 11 cycles using a sample-barcoded 5' primer and a J-beta primer mix. TCRdb re-called the 5' RACE reads with MiXCR, one entry per CDR3 protein. The sample records about a million distinct CDR3 sequences, 51% being singletons. The sample comes from a study of blood T cells in healthy people across ages. Germline CDR1 and CDR2: SEHNR and FQNEAQ (reference sequence). Unmatched junction bases numbered 7, after V lost 0 bases and J lost 2 bases. The CDR3 loop spans 17 amino acids. What was sequenced was blood. The rearrangement joins TRBV7-9 to TRBJ2-5, with 9 bases identical to TRBD1. The sequence derives from an older woman in good health. CDR3 protein: CASSLAWWDREQETQYF. Here the CDR3 DNA reads TGTGCCAGCAGCTTAGCGTGGTGGGACAGGGAACAAGAGACCCAGTACTTC.